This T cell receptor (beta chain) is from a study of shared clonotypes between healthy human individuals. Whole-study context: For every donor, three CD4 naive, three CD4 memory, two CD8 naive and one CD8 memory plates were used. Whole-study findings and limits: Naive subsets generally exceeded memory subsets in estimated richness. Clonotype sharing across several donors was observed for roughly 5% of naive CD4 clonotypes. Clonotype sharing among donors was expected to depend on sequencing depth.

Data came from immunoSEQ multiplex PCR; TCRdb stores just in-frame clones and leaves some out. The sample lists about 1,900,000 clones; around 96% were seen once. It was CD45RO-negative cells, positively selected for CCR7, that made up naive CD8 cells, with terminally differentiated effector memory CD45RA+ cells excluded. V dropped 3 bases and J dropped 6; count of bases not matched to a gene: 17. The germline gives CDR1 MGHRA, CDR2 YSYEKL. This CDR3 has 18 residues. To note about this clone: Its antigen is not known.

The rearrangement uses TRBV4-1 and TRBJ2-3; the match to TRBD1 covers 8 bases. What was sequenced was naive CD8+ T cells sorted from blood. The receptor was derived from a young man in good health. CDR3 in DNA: TGCGCCAGCAGCCAGCCGGACAGGGAAGAAATCCTTTGGGATACGCAGTATTTT. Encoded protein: CASSQPDREEILWDTQYF.